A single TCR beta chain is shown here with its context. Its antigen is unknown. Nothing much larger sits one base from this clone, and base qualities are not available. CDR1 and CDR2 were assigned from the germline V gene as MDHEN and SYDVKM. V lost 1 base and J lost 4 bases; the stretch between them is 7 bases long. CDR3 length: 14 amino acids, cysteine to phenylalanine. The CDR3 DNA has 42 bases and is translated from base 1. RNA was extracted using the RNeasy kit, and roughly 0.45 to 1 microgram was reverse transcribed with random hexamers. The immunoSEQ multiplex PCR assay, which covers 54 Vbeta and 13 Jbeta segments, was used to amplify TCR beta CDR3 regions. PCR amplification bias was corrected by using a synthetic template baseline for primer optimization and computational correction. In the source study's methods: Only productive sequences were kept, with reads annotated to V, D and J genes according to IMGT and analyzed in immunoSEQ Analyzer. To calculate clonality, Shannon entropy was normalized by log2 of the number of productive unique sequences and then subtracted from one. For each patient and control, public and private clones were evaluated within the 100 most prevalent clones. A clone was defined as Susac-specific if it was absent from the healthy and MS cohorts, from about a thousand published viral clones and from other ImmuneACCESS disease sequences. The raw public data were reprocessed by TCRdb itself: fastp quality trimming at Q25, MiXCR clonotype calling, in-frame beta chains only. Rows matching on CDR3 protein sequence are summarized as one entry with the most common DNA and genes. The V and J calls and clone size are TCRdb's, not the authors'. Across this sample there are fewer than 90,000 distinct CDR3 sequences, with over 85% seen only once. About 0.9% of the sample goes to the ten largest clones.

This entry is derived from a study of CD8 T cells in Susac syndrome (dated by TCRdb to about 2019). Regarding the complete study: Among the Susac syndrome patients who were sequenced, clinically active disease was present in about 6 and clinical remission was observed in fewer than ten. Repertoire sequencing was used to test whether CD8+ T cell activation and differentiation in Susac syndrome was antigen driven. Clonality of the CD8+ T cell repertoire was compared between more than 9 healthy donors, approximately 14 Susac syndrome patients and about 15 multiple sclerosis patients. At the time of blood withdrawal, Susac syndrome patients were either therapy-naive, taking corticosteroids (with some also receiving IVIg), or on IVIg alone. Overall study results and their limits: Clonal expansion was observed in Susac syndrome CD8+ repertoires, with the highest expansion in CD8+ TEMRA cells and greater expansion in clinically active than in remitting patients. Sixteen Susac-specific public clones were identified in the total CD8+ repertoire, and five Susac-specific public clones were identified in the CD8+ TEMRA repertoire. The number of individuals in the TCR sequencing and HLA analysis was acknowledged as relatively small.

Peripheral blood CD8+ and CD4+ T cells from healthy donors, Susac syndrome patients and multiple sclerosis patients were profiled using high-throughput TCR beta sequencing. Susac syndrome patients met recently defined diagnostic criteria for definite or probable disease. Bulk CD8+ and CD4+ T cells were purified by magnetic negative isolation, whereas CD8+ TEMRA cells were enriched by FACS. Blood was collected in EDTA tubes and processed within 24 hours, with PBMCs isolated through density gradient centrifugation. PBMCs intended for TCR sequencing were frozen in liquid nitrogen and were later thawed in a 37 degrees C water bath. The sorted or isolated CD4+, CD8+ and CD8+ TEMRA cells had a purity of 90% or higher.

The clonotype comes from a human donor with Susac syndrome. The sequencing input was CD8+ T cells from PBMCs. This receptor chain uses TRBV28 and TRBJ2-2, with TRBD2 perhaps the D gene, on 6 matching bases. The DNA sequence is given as TGTGCCAGCAGTTTATTCGGGGGCACCGGGGAGCTGTTTTTT. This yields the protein CASSLFGGTGELFF. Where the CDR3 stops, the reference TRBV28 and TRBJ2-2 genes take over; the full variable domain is DVKVTQSSRYLVKRTGEKVFLECVQDMDHENMFWYRQDPGLGLRLIYFSYDVKMKEKGDIPEGYSVSREKKERFSLILESASTNQTSMYLCASSLFGGTGELFFGEGSRLTVL.